This section outlines one TCR beta chain sequence together with its context. This CDR3 region has 16 residues. This specimen belongs to a study of blood T cell repertoires in COVID-19. Study-level background: T cells, B-cell-depleted T cells, or PBMCs provided the cDNA or gDNA that served as material.

In the original processing: The authors estimated nucleated cell counts from reference gene primer amplification. Produced via immunoSEQ multiplex PCR; TCRdb's table is partial and in-frame only. The V and J calls and clone size were taken over from that table, and D and trimming were inferred from the DNA. This table has around 230,000 clones, 82% appearing once. The TCR was taken from a woman aged 60-75 years with active or convalescent COVID-19. Material for sequencing was peripheral blood. This rearrangement joins TRBV21-1 to TRBJ2-4; TRBD1 is the table's D call, not checked against the DNA. TRBV21-1 is assigned pseudogene status. Written as DNA, the CDR3 is TGTGCCAGCAGCAAAGTGACAGGGGAGGCCAAAAACATTCAGTACTTC. Its protein product is CASSKVTGEAKNIQYF.